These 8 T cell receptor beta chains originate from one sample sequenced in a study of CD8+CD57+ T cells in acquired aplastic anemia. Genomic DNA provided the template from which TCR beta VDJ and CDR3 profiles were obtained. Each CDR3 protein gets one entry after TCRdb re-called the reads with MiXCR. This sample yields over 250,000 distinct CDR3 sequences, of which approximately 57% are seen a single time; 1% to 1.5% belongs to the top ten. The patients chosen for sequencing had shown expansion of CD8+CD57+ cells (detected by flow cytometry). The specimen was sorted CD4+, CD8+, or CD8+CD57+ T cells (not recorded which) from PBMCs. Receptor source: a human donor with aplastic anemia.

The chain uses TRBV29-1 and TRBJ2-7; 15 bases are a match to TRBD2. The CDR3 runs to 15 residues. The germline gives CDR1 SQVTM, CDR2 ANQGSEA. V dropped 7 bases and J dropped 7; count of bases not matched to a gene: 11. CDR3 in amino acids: CSARTSGRALREQYF. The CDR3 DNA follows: TGCAGCGCCCGGACTAGCGGGAGGGCCTTGAGGGAGCAGTACTTC.

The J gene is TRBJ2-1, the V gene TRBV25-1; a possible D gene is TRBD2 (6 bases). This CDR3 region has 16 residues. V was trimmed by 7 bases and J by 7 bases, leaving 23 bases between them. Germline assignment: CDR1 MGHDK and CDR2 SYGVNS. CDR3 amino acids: CASTGMQGGGKNEQFF. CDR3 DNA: TGTGCCAGCACCGGAATGCAGGGTGGGGGGAAGAATGAGCAGTTCTTC.

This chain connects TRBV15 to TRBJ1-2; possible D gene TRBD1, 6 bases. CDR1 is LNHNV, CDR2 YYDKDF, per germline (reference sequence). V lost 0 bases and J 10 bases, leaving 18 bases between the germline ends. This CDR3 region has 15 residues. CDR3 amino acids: CATSREILMGGTYTF. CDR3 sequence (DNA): TGTGCCACCAGCAGAGAGATCCTGATGGGGGGCACCTACACCTTC.

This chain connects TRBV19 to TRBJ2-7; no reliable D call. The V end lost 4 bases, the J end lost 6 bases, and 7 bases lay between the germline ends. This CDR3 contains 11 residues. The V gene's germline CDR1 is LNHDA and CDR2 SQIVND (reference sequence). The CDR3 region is CASSTVGEQYF. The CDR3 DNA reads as TGTGCCAGTAGTACGGTCGGCGAGCAGTACTTC. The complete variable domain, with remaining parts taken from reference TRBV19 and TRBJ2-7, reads DGGITQSPKYLFRKEGQNVTLSCEQNLNHDAMYWYRQDPGQGLRLIYYSQIVNDFQKGDIAEGYSVSREKKESFPLTVTSAQKNPTAFYLCASSTVGEQYFGPGTRLTVT.

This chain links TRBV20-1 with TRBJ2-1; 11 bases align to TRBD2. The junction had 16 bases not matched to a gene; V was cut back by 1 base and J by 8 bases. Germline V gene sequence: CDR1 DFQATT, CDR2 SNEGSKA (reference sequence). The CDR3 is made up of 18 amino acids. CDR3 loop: CSARAVQRIAGGMDEQFF. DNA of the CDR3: TGCAGTGCTAGAGCCGTCCAGCGTATAGCGGGAGGGATGGATGAGCAGTTCTTC.

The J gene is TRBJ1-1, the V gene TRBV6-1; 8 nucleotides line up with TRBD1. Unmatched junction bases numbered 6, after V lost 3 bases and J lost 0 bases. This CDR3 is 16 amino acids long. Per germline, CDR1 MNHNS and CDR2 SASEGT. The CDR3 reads CASSDRTGRVNTEAFF. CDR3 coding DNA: TGTGCCAGCAGTGATCGGACAGGGAGGGTGAACACTGAAGCTTTCTTT.

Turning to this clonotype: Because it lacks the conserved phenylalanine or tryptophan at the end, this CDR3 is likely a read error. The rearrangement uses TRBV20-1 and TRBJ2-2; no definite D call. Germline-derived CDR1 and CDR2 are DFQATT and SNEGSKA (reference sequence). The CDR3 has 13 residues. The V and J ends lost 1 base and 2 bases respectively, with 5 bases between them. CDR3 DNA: TGCAGTGCTAGAGGATTTAACACCGGGGAGCTGTTTCTT. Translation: CSARGFNTGELFL.

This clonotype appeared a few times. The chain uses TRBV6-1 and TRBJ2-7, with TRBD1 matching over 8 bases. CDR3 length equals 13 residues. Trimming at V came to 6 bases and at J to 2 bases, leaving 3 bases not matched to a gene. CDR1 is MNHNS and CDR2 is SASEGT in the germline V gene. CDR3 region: CASSWTGTYEQYF. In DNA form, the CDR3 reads TGTGCCAGCAGCTGGACAGGGACCTACGAGCAGTACTTC.